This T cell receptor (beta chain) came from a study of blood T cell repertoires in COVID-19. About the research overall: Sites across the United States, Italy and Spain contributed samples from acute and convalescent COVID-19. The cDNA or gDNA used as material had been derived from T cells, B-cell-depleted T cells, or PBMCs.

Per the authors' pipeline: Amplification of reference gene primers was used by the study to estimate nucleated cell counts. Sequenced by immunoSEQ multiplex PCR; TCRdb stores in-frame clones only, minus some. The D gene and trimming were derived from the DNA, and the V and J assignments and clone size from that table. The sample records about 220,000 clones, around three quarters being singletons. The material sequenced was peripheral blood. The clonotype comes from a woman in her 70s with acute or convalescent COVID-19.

This CDR3 is CASSPTKSYEQYF. The DNA for the CDR3 is TGTGCCAGCAGCCCAACAAAGTCCTACGAGCAGTACTTC. The chain employs TRBV5-5 and TRBJ2-7, with D unresolved. Germline CDR1 reads SGHKS; CDR2 reads YYEKEE (reference sequence). The CDR3 is 13 residues long. V lost 4 bases to trimming and J lost 1 base, with 9 bases between them.